These 30 T cell receptor beta chains came from one sample sequenced in a study of blood T cells in healthy people across ages. Together with a sample-barcoded 5' primer, a J-beta primer mix was included in a second PCR lasting about 7 to 11 cycles. TCRdb re-analysed the 5' RACE reads in MiXCR, keeping a single row per CDR3 protein. Among hundreds of thousands of distinct CDR3 sequences listed, roughly 64% were seen once. The sample comprised blood. These receptor sequences come from a man under 40 in good health.

The V gene is TRBV20-1, the J gene TRBJ1-5; no definite D call. Germline V lookup: CDR1 DFQATT, CDR2 SNEGSKA (reference sequence). The V gene lost 3 bases and the J gene lost 5 bases, with 11 bases spanning the gap. There are 13 residues in the CDR3. CDR3 in DNA: TGCAGTGCTAGCGGCAGCCTTGATCAGCCCCAGCATTTT. This translates into CSASGSLDQPQHF.

This rearrangement joins TRBV3-1 to TRBJ1-4; possibly TRBD1 for D (5 bases). CDR3 length: 13 residues. Trimming shortened V by 4 bases and J by 13 bases, and 16 bases separated the two germline ends. From germline, CDR1 is LGHDT and CDR2 YNNKEL (reference sequence). The CDR3 sequence: CASSPRDGGGLFF. CDR3 bases: TGTGCCAGCAGCCCCCGGGACGGCGGGGGACTGTTTTTT.

The chain links TRBV12-3 or TRBV12-4 to TRBJ2-3, with no clear D. V lost 3 bases and J lost 2, with 9 bases in between. CDR3 length equals 14 residues. The CDR3 loop is CASSFMENTDTQYF. CDR3 coding DNA: TGTGCCAGCAGTTTTATGGAGAACACAGATACGCAGTATTTT.

In its sample, this clonotype was seen a few times. The CDR3 region is CASSSGTGGPYEQYF. CDR3 DNA sequence: TGTGCCAGCAGTTCAGGGACAGGGGGCCCCTACGAGCAGTACTTC. The chain combines TRBV27 with TRBJ2-7; 12 nucleotides align to TRBD1. The junction had 3 bases not matched to a gene; V was cut back by 4 bases and J by 2 bases. This CDR3 region has 15 residues. The germline V gene has CDR1 MNHEY and CDR2 SMNVEV (reference sequence).

This clonotype occurred a few times. J is TRBJ2-5 and V is TRBV9; the match to TRBD2 covers 11 bases. CDR1 is SGDLS and CDR2 is YYNGEE in the germline V gene. This CDR3 contains 14 residues. V lost 6 bases, J lost 3 bases, and 4 bases stayed unmatched. CDR3 DNA: TGTGCCAGCACCCCGACTAGCGGGAAAGAGACCCAGTACTTC. Protein product: CASTPTSGKETQYF.

The chain recombines TRBV3-1 with TRBJ2-3; D uncertain. The CDR3 consists of 13 residues. Per the germline V gene, CDR1 is LGHDT and CDR2 is YNNKEL (reference sequence). The V end lost 3 bases, the J end lost 6 bases, and 10 bases lay between the germline ends. The CDR3 reads CASSQRESDTQYF. CDR3 in DNA: TGTGCCAGCAGCCAGCGTGAATCGGATACGCAGTATTTT.

This clonotype came up a few times. This chain joins TRBV10-3 and TRBJ1-2; 8 bases are a match to TRBD1. Germline CDR1 ENHRY, CDR2 SYGVKD. Germline trimming cut 5 bases from V and 0 bases from J; bases unmatched to any gene: 2. CDR3 size: 14 residues. This chain's CDR3 is CAISQDRANYGYTF. The CDR3, as DNA: TGTGCCATCAGTCAGGACAGGGCTAACTATGGCTACACCTTC.

This clonotype was found many times. The chain recombines TRBV7-2 with TRBJ1-5, with D uncertain. Between the trimmed V and J ends, which lost 1 base and 2 bases, there was a span of 3 bases. Germline V CDR1 and CDR2: SGHTA, FQGNSA. This CDR3 region has 13 residues. CDR3 sequence reads: CASSLDRNQPQHF. The CDR3 DNA is TGTGCCAGCAGCTTAGATCGCAATCAGCCCCAGCATTTT.

The genes are TRBV5-6 and TRBJ2-7; TRBD2 might be the D (6 bases). This CDR3 is 16 amino acids long. V lost 0 bases and J 2 bases, leaving 15 bases between the germline ends. The germline V gene encodes CDR1 SGHDT and CDR2 YYEEEE. The CDR3 DNA follows: TGTGCCAGCAGCTTGGGCTTACGGGAGAGGCCCTACGAGCAGTACTTC. This gives the protein CASSLGLRERPYEQYF. Using reference TRBV5-6 and TRBJ2-7 for the parts outside the CDR3, the full variable domain is DAGVTQSPTHLIKTRGQQVTLRCSPKSGHDTVSWYQQALGQGPQFIFQYYEEEERQRGNFPDRFSGHQFPNYSSELNVNALLLGDSALYLCASSLGLRERPYEQYFGPGTRLTVT.

In this sample, this clonotype turned up many times. The chain links TRBV7-2 to TRBJ2-5; 8 nucleotides match TRBD1. The CDR3 runs to 15 residues. CDR1 is SGHTA, CDR2 FQGNSA, per germline. Unmatched junction bases numbered 12, after V lost 1 base and J lost 11 bases. In DNA, the CDR3 is TGTGCCAGCAGCTTAGAATCAGGGGGCATAGGGGAGCAGTACTTC. This sequence encodes CASSLESGGIGEQYF. Filled out from reference TRBV7-2 and TRBJ2-5, the complete variable domain reads GAGVSQSPSNKVTEKGKDVELRCDPISGHTALYWYRQSLGQGLEFLIYFQGNSAPDKSGLPSDRFSAERTGGSVSTLTIQRTQQEDSAVYLCASSLESGGIGEQYFGPGTRLLVL.

J is TRBJ2-3 and V is TRBV15, with 10 bases fitting TRBD2. The V gene's germline CDR1 is LNHNV and CDR2 YYDKDF (reference sequence). The ends lost 0 bases at V and 6 bases at J; junction bases unmatched: 3. The length of the CDR3 is 15 residues. The CDR3 is CATSREGTSADTQYF. The CDR3 nucleotides read TGTGCCACCAGCAGAGAAGGGACTAGCGCCGATACGCAGTATTTT. Looking up the rest from reference TRBV15 and TRBJ2-3 gives the full variable domain: DAMVIQNPRYQVTQFGKPVTLSCSQTLNHNVMYWYQQKSSQAPKLLFHYYDKDFNNEADTPDNFQSRRPNTSFCFLDIRSPGLGDTAMYLCATSREGTSADTQYFGPGTRLTVL.

This chain uses TRBV5-1 with TRBJ2-7; 10 bases match TRBD2. The trim removed 0 bases at V and 4 bases at J, leaving 4 bases unmatched. The CDR3 has 15 amino acids. Per the germline V gene, CDR1 is SGHRS and CDR2 is YFSETQ. The CDR3 region has the DNA TGCGCCAGCAGCTTGGTAGCGGGAGGACAATACGAGCAGTACTTC. This codes for CASSLVAGGQYEQYF.

This clonotype was recorded a few times. J is TRBJ2-1 and V is TRBV20-1; D uncertain. CDR3 length: 14 residues. Germline CDR1 and CDR2: DFQATT and SNEGSKA (reference sequence). V lost 3 bases to trimming and J lost 5 bases, with 14 bases between them. CDR3 sequence: CSARPPMSDNEQFF. DNA for the CDR3: TGCAGTGCTAGGCCCCCGATGAGCGACAATGAGCAGTTCTTC.

The chain employs TRBV5-1 and TRBJ2-1; D unresolved. The V and J ends lost 6 bases and 8 bases respectively, with 18 bases between them. Germline loops: CDR1 SGHRS, CDR2 YFSETQ. The CDR3 runs 14 residues. The chain's CDR3 is CASKAQDSSDEQFF. CDR3 coding DNA: TGCGCCAGCAAGGCCCAAGATTCGTCAGATGAGCAGTTCTTC. The entire variable domain, with the rest obtained from reference TRBV5-1 and TRBJ2-1, is as follows: KAGVTQTPRYLIKTRGQQVTLSCSPISGHRSVSWYQQTPGQGLQFLFEYFSETQRNKGNFPGRFSGRQFSNSRSEMNVSTLELGDSALYLCASKAQDSSDEQFFGPGTRLTVL.

This clonotype was counted a single time. V is TRBV20-1 and J is TRBJ2-5; 8 positions agree with TRBD1. Looked up from germline, CDR1 is DFQATT and CDR2 is SNEGSKA (reference sequence). The CDR3 totals 12 residues. Germline trimming cut 3 bases from V and 11 bases from J; bases unmatched to any gene: 8. CDR3: CSASVDREEQYF. CDR3 nucleotide sequence: TGCAGTGCTAGCGTGGACAGGGAAGAGCAGTACTTC.

The V and J genes are TRBV7-3 and TRBJ2-2; a possible D gene is TRBD2 (6 bases). The CDR3 covers 14 residues. Germline CDR1 and CDR2: SGHTA and FQGTGA. Trimming took 6 bases from V and 4 from J, leaving 12 bases between them. The CDR3, as DNA: TGTGCCAGCAGTCACCCGGGGGTCACCGGGGAGCTGTTTTTT. Translation: CASSHPGVTGELFF.

The rearrangement links TRBV28 to TRBJ2-5; possibly TRBD1 for D (5 bases). The DNA matches TRBJ2-7 better at its end, which makes the J call doubtful. The CDR3 has 14 amino acids. Germline values: CDR1 MDHEN, CDR2 SYDVKM. The CDR3 bases are TGTGCCAGCAGAGCCGCAGGGATCGGATACGAGCAGTACTTC. Amino acid sequence: CASRAAGIGYEQYF.

This clonotype was detected only a few times. The V call is TRBV10-3, the J call TRBJ2-5; 8 bases line up with TRBD2. This CDR3 has 12 residues. Germline CDR1 is ENHRY and CDR2 is SYGVKD. Trimming took 5 bases from V and 4 from J; bases not matched to a gene: 0. The CDR3 reads CAISTSGETQYF. CDR3 nucleotide sequence: TGTGCCATCAGTACTAGCGGAGAGACCCAGTACTTC.

The chain couples TRBV29-1 to TRBJ1-1; D gene uncertain. The V gene's germline CDR1 is SQVTM and CDR2 ANQGSEA. The CDR3 loop spans 13 amino acids. Trimming removed 4 bases from V and 0 bases from J, with 9 bases in between. The DNA for the CDR3 is TGCAGCGTTGTTGTCAACATGAACACTGAAGCTTTCTTT. This encodes CSVVVNMNTEAFF.

V and J are TRBV4-2 and TRBJ1-5; D is possibly TRBD1 (5 bases). The V end lost 0 bases, the J end lost 8 bases, and 8 bases lay between the germline ends. The germline CDR1 and CDR2 sequences are LGHNA and YNFKEQ. The CDR3 has 13 amino acids. The CDR3 loop reads CASSQEGDEPQHF. The CDR3 DNA sequence: TGTGCCAGCAGCCAAGAAGGGGATGAGCCCCAGCATTTT.

The CDR3 DNA is TGTGCCACCAGCACCTCCTCGAGGACTAGCAGATACAATGAGCAGTTCTTC. This sequence encodes CATSTSSRTSRYNEQFF. The genes are TRBV15 and TRBJ2-1, with TRBD2 matching 8 bases. This CDR3 is built from 17 residues. Germline V gene lookup returns CDR1 LNHNV and CDR2 YYDKDF (reference sequence). V lost 4 bases, J lost 4 bases, and 12 bases stayed unmatched.

The gene calls are TRBV30 and TRBJ2-6; D unresolved. V was clipped by 5 bases and J by 0 bases, with 5 bases between them. Germline V gene sequence: CDR1 GTSNPN, CDR2 SVGIG (reference sequence). The CDR3 runs to 13 residues. This CDR3 reads CAWVISGANVLTF. The CDR3 DNA reads as TGTGCCTGGGTGATCTCTGGGGCCAACGTCCTGACTTTC.

The V gene is TRBV20-1, the J gene TRBJ1-1, with 7 bases identical to TRBD1. Losses at the gene ends were 4 bases for V and 3 bases for J; bases not matched to a gene: 11. CDR1 is DFQATT, CDR2 SNEGSKA, per germline (reference sequence). The CDR3 is made up of 15 amino acids. In DNA, the CDR3 is TGCAGTGCTATAAAAGGGGGCAGTTTTGACACTGAAGCTTTCTTT. It translates to CSAIKGGSFDTEAFF.

The genes are TRBV5-1 and TRBJ2-7; D assignment may be TRBD1 or TRBD2 (5 bases each). Germline loops: CDR1 SGHRS, CDR2 YFSETQ. Trimming removed 5 bases at V and 3 bases at J, with 9 bases between. This CDR3 contains 12 residues. CDR3: CASSGTFYEQYF. CDR3 nucleotides: TGCGCCAGCAGTGGGACCTTCTACGAGCAGTACTTC.

The V and J genes are TRBV12-3 or TRBV12-4 and TRBJ2-4, with TRBD2 matching over 7 bases. The CDR3 covers 22 residues. J was trimmed by 1 base and V by 0 bases; bases with no gene match: 21. CDR3 amino acids: CASSLALGRAGGGYTAKNIQYF. The CDR3 nucleotides are TGTGCCAGCAGTTTAGCGCTTGGTCGTGCGGGCGGGGGTTATACGGCCAAAAACATTCAGTACTTC.

J is TRBJ2-1 and V is TRBV7-2, with D possibly being TRBD1 or TRBD2 (5 bases each). This CDR3 is built from 14 residues. Trimming removed 1 base at V and 10 bases at J, with 14 bases between. Germline CDR1 is SGHTA and CDR2 is FQGNSA. CDR3 sequence (DNA): TGTGCCAGCAGCTTAGAGGTGGGGACGAGGGAGCAGTTCTTC. Protein sequence: CASSLEVGTREQFF.

The chain recombines TRBV4-3 with TRBJ2-4; D not resolved. The J call may be faulty, since TRBJ2-7 better matches the DNA end. The length of the CDR3 is 14 residues. The germline V gene encodes CDR1 LGHNA and CDR2 YSLEER. This chain's CDR3 is CASSQDGGAYEQYF. The CDR3 nucleotides are TGCGCCAGCAGCCAAGATGGTGGGGCCTACGAGCAGTACTTC.

In the case of this clonotype: A junction boundary mismatches the germline segment, possibly from a read error. The CDR3 bases are TGCGCCAGCAATTTTAGCCCGGGGAGCAGTAGGAAGGAGCAGTTCTTC. It is translated as CASNFSPGSSRKEQFF. The V call is TRBV28, the J call TRBJ2-1; D perhaps matches TRBD2 (5 bases). Per the germline V gene, CDR1 is MDHEN and CDR2 is SYDVKM. The CDR3 covers 16 residues.

This clonotype was counted only a few times. V gene TRBV11-2 combines with J gene TRBJ1-1; 8 bases are a match to TRBD1. The CDR3 totals 12 residues. Germline V lookup: CDR1 SGHAT, CDR2 FQNNGV. J was trimmed by 8 bases and V by 5 bases; bases with no gene match: 4. The CDR3 sequence: CASSAGQGEAFF. Here the CDR3 DNA reads TGTGCCAGCAGCGCCGGACAGGGCGAAGCTTTCTTT. The full variable domain, with the rest looked up from reference TRBV11-2 and TRBJ1-1, is EAGVAQSPRYKIIEKRQSVAFWCNPISGHATLYWYQQILGQGPKLLIQFQNNGVVDDSQLPKDRFSAERLKGVDSTLKIQPAKLEDSAVYLCASSAGQGEAFFGQGTRLTVV.

The V and J genes are TRBV6-1 and TRBJ2-6; 8 bases agree with TRBD1. CDR1 is MNHNS, CDR2 SASEGT, per germline. The ends lost 6 bases at V and 0 bases at J; junction bases unmatched: 4. This CDR3 is 16 amino acids long. The CDR3, as DNA: TGTGCCAGCAGCCGGGACAGGACCTCTGGGGCCAACGTCCTGACTTTC. Protein: CASSRDRTSGANVLTF.